A selection of T cell receptor beta chains follows, all from one sample in a study of read filtering for tumor transcriptome and immune sequencing. TCRdb called the reads again in MiXCR, with one record for every CDR3 protein. The sample contains 100,000 to 150,000 distinct CDR3 sequences, approximately 13% of which appear only once. The sample comprised a population of CD138-negative cells sorted from bone marrow. These TCRs come from a donor over 35 with multiple myeloma. The conserved cysteine and the conserved F or W are not part of the CDR3 here. Each record gives: V gene, D gene, CDR3 protein. D genes are given only for firm matches.

>TRBV6-6|NA
ASSYPRSDSHPADTQY
>TRBV27|TRBD2
ASSFEAGGSYEQY
>TRBV27|NA
ASSRTALGNEQF
>TRBV12-3/TRBV12-4|NA
ASSLGRADTQY
>TRBV20-1|TRBD2
SARTSGRSSYNEQF
>TRBV30|TRBD2
AWTHGVASGAYNEQF
>TRBV11-2|NA
ATEGGSYNEQF
>TRBV2|NA
ASSGQGPDTQY
>TRBV6-2/TRBV6-3|TRBD2
ASKGSGSYEQY
>TRBV11-3|NA
ASSLVQDTAYEQY
>TRBV20-1|TRBD2
SAPKPGPQGGLAGATYEQY
>TRBV7-2|NA
ASSQPGGLDTQY
>TRBV10-1|NA
ASTKDVLSGRWY
>TRBV10-3|NA
AIKMPGYNEQF
>TRBV29-1|TRBD2
SVWGLAGANEQF
>TRBV29-1|NA
SVLLQVPSYEQY
>TRBV18|NA
ASSPQGTEDEQY
>TRBV15|NA
ATSRGPEVDEQF
>TRBV2|TRBD2
ASMTSGSQY
>TRBV6-2/TRBV6-3|NA
ASSYGAVTEAF
>TRBV29-1|NA
SAQGGSYNEQF
>TRBV7-6|TRBD1
ASSQTGTYEQY
>TRBV9|NA
ASKQTTGELF
>TRBV2|NA
ASRQQNEQF
>TRBV20-1|TRBD2
SAPGGLAAYNEQF
>TRBV12-5|NA
ASGYGGGDQPQH
>TRBV3-1|NA
ASSQEPGASGELF
>TRBV10-1|NA
ASSDQGRELGAF
>TRBV20-1|NA
SARNPGAETQY
>TRBV3-1|NA
ASSQRQDLAYNEQF
>TRBV19|NA
ASRVGDGEQY
>TRBV6-2/TRBV6-3|TRBD2
ASSSQAGAHTGELF
>TRBV27|NA
ASSPTGAGFEQF
>TRBV6-5|TRBD2
ASNPVAGAVGEQY
>TRBV19|NA
ASLQGYGANVLT
>TRBV29-1|NA
SVEGAETLNYGYT
>TRBV5-1|TRBD1
ASSLGYRGREETQY
>TRBV7-2|NA
ASSPDSSNQPQH
>TRBV20-1|NA
SARDFRGGGNTEAF
>TRBV21-1|NA
ASSKGGGDSGGETQY
>TRBV24-1|NA
ATSGPGRTGELF
>TRBV20-1|NA
SARGGQAHEQF
>TRBV7-2|NA
ASTLLGSGTYEQY
>TRBV19|NA
ASSPIGAGYYEQY
>TRBV6-1|NA
ASSEVGLRDEKLF
>TRBV5-1|TRBD1
ASSLAQGEVDEQY
>TRBV7-3|NA
ASSLSSISDNEQF
>TRBV11-1|NA
ASSRWGSTEQY
>TRBV6-6|NA
ASSSTGTSYEQY
>TRBV12-3/TRBV12-4|TRBD1
ASSITGVDTEAF
>TRBV6-6|TRBD2
ASTRDPTSGTTEQF
>TRBV7-9|TRBD2
ASSFGLAGVDTQY
>TRBV5-1|TRBD2
ASSYRTGLAGAGEQY
>TRBV5-6|NA
ASSKDLSTNEKLF
>TRBV27|TRBD2
ASSVGGLATYEQY
>TRBV29-1|NA
SVQPGGYTEAF